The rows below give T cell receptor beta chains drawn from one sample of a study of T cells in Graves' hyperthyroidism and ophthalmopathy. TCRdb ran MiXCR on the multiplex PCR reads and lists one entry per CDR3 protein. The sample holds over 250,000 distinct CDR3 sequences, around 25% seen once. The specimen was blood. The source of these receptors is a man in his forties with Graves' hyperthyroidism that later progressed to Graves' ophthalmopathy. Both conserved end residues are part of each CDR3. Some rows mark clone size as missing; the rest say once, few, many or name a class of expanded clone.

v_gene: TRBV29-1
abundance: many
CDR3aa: CSVALGARGGYTF

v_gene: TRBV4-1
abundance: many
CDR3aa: CASSQDPGQAGTEAFF

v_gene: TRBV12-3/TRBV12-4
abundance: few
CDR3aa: CASTGTGTGTYGYTF

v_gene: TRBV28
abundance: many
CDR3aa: CASSQRSYEQYF

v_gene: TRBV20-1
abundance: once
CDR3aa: CSARGAASYEQYF

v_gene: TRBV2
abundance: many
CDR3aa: CASSFRLRAGGYEQYF

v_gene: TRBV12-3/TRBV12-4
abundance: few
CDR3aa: CASGYPGSPIEAFF

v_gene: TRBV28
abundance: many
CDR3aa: CASSLFERPTRSGNTIYF

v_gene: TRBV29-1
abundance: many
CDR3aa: CSVLDRTNTEAFF

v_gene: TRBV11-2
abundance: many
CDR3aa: CASSSFGGDANTGELFF

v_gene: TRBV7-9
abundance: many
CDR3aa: CASSFGGRDQPQHF

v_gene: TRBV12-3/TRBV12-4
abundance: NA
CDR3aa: CASSSGPGQALF

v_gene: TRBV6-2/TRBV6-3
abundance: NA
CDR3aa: CASSYIQPPNYGYTF

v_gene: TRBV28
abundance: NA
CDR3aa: CASSLVGQGLYEQYF

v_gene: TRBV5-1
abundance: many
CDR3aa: CASSLGGTSGGYEQYF

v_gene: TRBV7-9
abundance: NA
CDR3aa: CASSLPGVLTEAFF

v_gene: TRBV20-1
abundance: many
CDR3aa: CSAPTRKSDTEAFF

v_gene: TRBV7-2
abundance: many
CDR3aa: CASSLESLTEQYF

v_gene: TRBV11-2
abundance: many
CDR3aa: CASSLRRESYEQYF

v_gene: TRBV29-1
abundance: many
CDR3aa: CSDSDTGELFF

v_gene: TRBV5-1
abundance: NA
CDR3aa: CASSLASAGGTYEQYF

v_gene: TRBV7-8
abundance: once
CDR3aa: CASSSGESSNQPQHF

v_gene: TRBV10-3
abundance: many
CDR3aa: CAISENPGQEAEAFF

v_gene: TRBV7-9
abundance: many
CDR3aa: CASSSRDAAYEQYF

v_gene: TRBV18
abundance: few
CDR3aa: CASSLQGGDQETQYF

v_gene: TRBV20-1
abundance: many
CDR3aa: CSAYRGQVSGNTIYF

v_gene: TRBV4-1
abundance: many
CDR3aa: CASSQGVVSQETQYF

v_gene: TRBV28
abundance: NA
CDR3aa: CASSLITEGAASYEQYF

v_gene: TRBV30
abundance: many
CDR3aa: CAWSVLGGDSNQPQHF

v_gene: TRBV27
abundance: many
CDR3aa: CASSKYREEDSPLHF

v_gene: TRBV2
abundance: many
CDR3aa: CASSRLGGRAPDEQYF

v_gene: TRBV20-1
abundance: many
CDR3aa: CSVPGLNSYEQYF

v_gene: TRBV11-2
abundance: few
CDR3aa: CASSFDNGRMPGKLNFYEQYF

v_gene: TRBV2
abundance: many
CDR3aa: CASRDTGELFF

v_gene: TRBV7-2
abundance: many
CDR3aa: CASSLGAENSYGYTF

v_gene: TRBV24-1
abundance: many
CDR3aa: CATSDSRGPYGYTF

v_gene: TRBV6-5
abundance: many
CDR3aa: CARKFGYYEQYF

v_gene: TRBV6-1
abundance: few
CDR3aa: CASSLQRTAEAFF

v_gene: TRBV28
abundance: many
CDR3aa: CASRIPGQGRNQPQHF

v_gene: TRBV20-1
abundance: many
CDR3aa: CSARDHQRQGGNTGELFF

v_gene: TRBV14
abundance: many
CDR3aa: CASSQFSAESYEQYF

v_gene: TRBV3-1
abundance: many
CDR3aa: CASGGGFYEQYF

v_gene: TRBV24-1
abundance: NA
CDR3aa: CATSDGSYGYTF

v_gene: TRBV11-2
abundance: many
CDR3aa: CATTSRGKGGYTF

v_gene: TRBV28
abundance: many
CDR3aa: CASSLTGSSRQYF

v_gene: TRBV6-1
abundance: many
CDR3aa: CASSQDRNTEAFF

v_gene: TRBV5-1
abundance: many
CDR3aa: CASSWGHRGLDGYTF